These T cell receptor beta chains were read from a single sample in a study of cytomegalovirus exposure and HLA in healthy donors. The data were produced by immunoSEQ multiplex PCR, yet TCRdb's version contains in-frame clones alone and is incomplete. The top ten hold about 15% of the sample, which has about 95,000 clones, nearly 70% seen once. The specimen sequenced was PBMCs. These receptors originate from a woman between 45 and 65 years old in good health and CMV-seropositive. Both conserved end residues are part of each CDR3. Fields, in order: J gene, V gene, clone size, D gene, CDR3 DNA, CDR3 protein. D genes are given only for firm matches. Size is omitted from some rows. Given values are once, few, many or a class for expanded clones.

TRBJ2-2 | TRBV10-1 | - | - | TGCGCCAGCAGTGACCCCGGTAACACCGGGGAGCTGTTTTTT | CASSDPGNTGELFF
TRBJ2-3 | TRBV28 | - | TRBD2 | TGTGCCAGCAGTCTCCTAGCGGGAACTGATACGCAGTATTTT | CASSLLAGTDTQYF
TRBJ2-7 | TRBV5-4 | - | TRBD2 | TGTGCCAGCAGGTCGTTCGGACTAGCGGGAGCCGAGCAGTACTTC | CASRSFGLAGAEQYF
TRBJ1-4 | TRBV9 | - | TRBD1 | TGTGCCAGCAGCGTAGGGACAGGGACCGAAAAACTGTTTTTT | CASSVGTGTEKLFF
TRBJ2-5 | TRBV7-9 | - | - | TGTGCCAGCAGCTTCTTAGAGACCCAGTACTTC | CASSFLETQYF
TRBJ2-1 | TRBV11-1 | - | TRBD2 | TGTGCCAGCAGCTTAGTAGCGGGAGACGAGCAGTTCTTC | CASSLVAGDEQFF
TRBJ2-7 | TRBV13 | - | - | TGTGCCAGCAGGGCCCCGGGACTTTCCTACGAGCAGTACTTC | CASRAPGLSYEQYF
TRBJ2-2 | TRBV7-2 | - | TRBD2 | TGTGCCAGCAGTTCTACTAGCGGGAGTCGGACCGGGGAGCTGTTTTTT | CASSSTSGSRTGELFF
TRBJ1-4 | TRBV19 | - | TRBD1 | TGTGCCAGTAGGTTACAGGGGGCGTCTAATGAAAAACTGTTTTTT | CASRLQGASNEKLFF
TRBJ1-4 | TRBV6-1 | once | - | TGTGCCAGCAGTGAATTAAATGAAAAACTGTTTTTT | CASSELNEKLFF